Listed below are T cell receptor beta chains from one sample, sequenced in a study of blood T cell repertoires in COVID-19. Measured with immunoSEQ multiplex PCR; TCRdb has only the in-frame clones, and not every one. This sample has under 250,000 clones, with around 86% found just once. The sample consisted of peripheral blood. Receptors were obtained from a woman aged 55 to 70 who had recovered from COVID-19. Each CDR3 is given with its conserved first and last residue. A D gene is named only where the DNA matches it firmly. Not every row has a clone size; where given, it reads once, few, many or a size class.

clone size	D gene	V gene	J gene	CDR3 DNA	CDR3 protein
NA	NA	TRBV27	TRBJ1-2	TGTGCCAGCAGTCGGGGGGACTATGGCTACACCTTC	CASSRGDYGYTF
NA	NA	TRBV6-6	TRBJ1-6	TGTGCCAGCAGTCTGGACAGCTCCTATAATTCACCCCTCCACTTT	CASSLDSSYNSPLHF
once	TRBD2	TRBV9	TRBJ2-5	TGTGCCAGCAGCGTAGCGTCTAGCGGGGCCATCCAAGAGACCCAGTACTTC	CASSVASSGAIQETQYF
NA	TRBD1	TRBV9	TRBJ2-3	TGTGCCAGCAGCGTAAGACAGGGGTTCACAGATACGCAGTATTTT	CASSVRQGFTDTQYF
few	NA	TRBV5-5	TRBJ2-4	TGTGCCAGCAGCCCCAGGGTTTGGAACATTCAGTACTTC	CASSPRVWNIQYF
NA	NA	TRBV11-3	TRBJ2-1	TGTGCCAGCAGCTTAGAAACGGGGTTTGGTAATGAGCAGTTCTTC	CASSLETGFGNEQFF
NA	NA	TRBV4-1	TRBJ1-2	TGCGCCAGCAGCCCTACGCTCCAGGCTCTTGGCTACACCTTC	CASSPTLQALGYTF
NA	NA	TRBV29-1	TRBJ1-1	TGCAGCGTCAGAGGGTTGGGAGGCACTGAAGCTTTCTTT	CSVRGLGGTEAFF
NA	NA	TRBV29-1	TRBJ1-4	TGCAGCGTCCGACAGGTCGATGAAAAACTGTTTTTT	CSVRQVDEKLFF
NA	NA	TRBV19	TRBJ2-2	TGTGCCAGTAGTATTCCGGGAGAGACGACCGGGGAGCTGTTTTTT	CASSIPGETTGELFF
NA	NA	TRBV6-5	TRBJ1-5	TGTGCCAGCAGTTACGCGCAGGGGCCTTGGCCCCAGCATTTT	CASSYAQGPWPQHF
NA	NA	TRBV10-3	TRBJ1-6	TGTGCCATCAGTGATCCGGCAGGGGTGGCCCTCCACTTT	CAISDPAGVALHF
NA	NA	TRBV19	TRBJ2-1	TGTGCCAGTAGTACTACAAAGGACACGTGGTACAATGAGCAGTTCTTC	CASSTTKDTWYNEQFF
NA	NA	TRBV7-2	TRBJ1-1	TGTGCCAGCAGCTTAGCCGCGACAGTCTTGAACACTGAAGCTTTCTTT	CASSLAATVLNTEAFF
NA	NA	TRBV3-1/TRBV3-2	TRBJ2-5	TGTGCCAGCAGCCAAGATGCGGCTAGGGGAGAGACCCAGTACTTC	CASSQDAARGETQYF
once	NA	TRBV28	TRBJ2-3	TGTGCCACCTCGGGGAGCACAGATACGCAGTATTTT	CATSGSTDTQYF
few	NA	TRBV10-3	TRBJ1-2	TGTGCCATCAGCCCGGGACAAACCTCGGGCTACACCTTC	CAISPGQTSGYTF
NA	TRBD1	TRBV5-4	TRBJ1-3	TGTGCCAGCAGCTTAGAGACAGGGGTCCTTGGAAACACCATATATTTT	CASSLETGVLGNTIYF
NA	NA	TRBV25-1	TRBJ1-1	TGTGCCAGCAGTGTCTACCGAGTGACAGGATACCTCGAAGCTTTCTTT	CASSVYRVTGYLEAFF
NA	NA	TRBV27	TRBJ2-7	TGTGCCAGCAGTTCCTGGGACACCTCCTACGAGCAGTACTTC	CASSSWDTSYEQYF
few	NA	TRBV2	TRBJ2-7	TGTGCCACAGGAACAGGGTTCTACGAGCAGTACTTC	CATGTGFYEQYF
NA	NA	TRBV10-3	TRBJ2-7	TGTGCCATCAGTGAGTCATACACCCTGAACTCCTACGAGCAGTACTTC	CAISESYTLNSYEQYF
NA	NA	TRBV6-5	TRBJ1-6	TGTGCCATTGGCGGGCTCGGTTCACCCCTCCACTTT	CAIGGLGSPLHF
NA	NA	TRBV7-9	TRBJ1-3	TGTGCCAGCAGCTTTGGGGCTGACACTGGAAACACCATATATTTT	CASSFGADTGNTIYF
NA	TRBD1	TRBV5-5	TRBJ1-4	TGTGCCAGCAGCTTGGGAGCAGGGGGTGCGTCTAATGAAAAACTGTTTTTT	CASSLGAGGASNEKLFF
NA	TRBD2	TRBV2	TRBJ2-7	TGTGCCAGCAGGTTCCGGGGGGGATCTTCCTACGAGCAGTACTTC	CASRFRGGSSYEQYF
once	NA	TRBV15	TRBJ2-2	TGTGCCACCAGCAGAGATAGGCAGGGGACCTCCACCGGGGAGCTGTTTTTT	CATSRDRQGTSTGELFF
NA	NA	TRBV19	TRBJ1-2	TGTGCCAGTAGTATACCGCGGGGGGATGGCTACACCTTC	CASSIPRGDGYTF
NA	NA	TRBV27	TRBJ2-2	TGTGCCAGCAGTTACTCAGACAGACCCACCGGGGAGCTGTTTTTT	CASSYSDRPTGELFF
NA	NA	TRBV10-3	TRBJ1-4	TGTGTCATCAGTGATGGCGGAGCAACTAATGAAAAACTGTTTTTT	CVISDGGATNEKLFF
NA	NA	TRBV28	TRBJ2-7	TGTGCCAGCCAGAGAGGGGGGGTTTACGAGCAGTACTTC	CASQRGGVYEQYF
NA	NA	TRBV7-8	TRBJ2-1	TGTGCCAGCAGCTTAGGAAGAGGGAGCGATGAGCAGTTCTTC	CASSLGRGSDEQFF
few	NA	TRBV2	TRBJ1-2	TGTGCCAGCACCATGACGAGGAACTATGGCTACACCTTC	CASTMTRNYGYTF
NA	TRBD1	TRBV4-1	TRBJ2-7	TGCGCCAGCAGCCTTGGGCTCCCGGGACAGGTCCCCGAGCAGTACTTC	CASSLGLPGQVPEQYF
NA	NA	TRBV2	TRBJ2-3	TGTGCCAGCAGTTACTATAAGACAGATACGCAGTATTTT	CASSYYKTDTQYF
NA	NA	TRBV25-1	TRBJ2-2	TGTGCCAGCAGTTTGGGACAATACACCGGGGAGCTGTTTTTT	CASSLGQYTGELFF
NA	NA	TRBV15	TRBJ1-4	TGTGCCACCAGCAGAGAGCGGGGTGAGAAACTGTTTTTT	CATSRERGEKLFF
NA	NA	TRBV5-1	TRBJ2-5	TGCGCCAGCAGCTTGGGGCTCATCTTGGAGACCCAGTACTTC	CASSLGLILETQYF
NA	TRBD2	TRBV6-2/TRBV6-3	TRBJ2-2	TGTGCCAGCAGTTACTCGACCCGGCGGGGGTGGCCCGGGGAGCTGTTTTTT	CASSYSTRRGWPGELFF
NA	NA	TRBV7-2	TRBJ2-1	TGTGCCAGCAGCTCCCTCGGGGATGAGCAGTTCTTC	CASSSLGDEQFF
NA	NA	TRBV24-1	TRBJ2-7	TGTGCCACCAGTGATCCGTCCTCCTACGAGCAGTACTTC	CATSDPSSYEQYF
NA	NA	TRBV5-1	TRBJ2-3	TGCGCCAGCAGCACGGGCAGGGATTCTGTCACAGATACGCAGTATTTT	CASSTGRDSVTDTQYF
NA	NA	TRBV19	TRBJ1-4	TGTGCCAGTGTTGGGACCGGACAGACCTTAAATGAAAAACTGTTTTTT	CASVGTGQTLNEKLFF
NA	NA	TRBV7-3	TRBJ2-1	TGTGCCAGCAGCCCCCCCCCGGCCACGAGGAATGAGCAGTTCTTC	CASSPPPATRNEQFF
once	NA	TRBV5-1	TRBJ1-1	TGCGCCAGCAACTCCCTGGCGGGCACTGAAGCTTTCTTT	CASNSLAGTEAFF
NA	TRBD1	TRBV29-1	TRBJ1-4	TGCAGCGTGCAGGGGGCGTTTCGTGAAAAACTGTTTTTT	CSVQGAFREKLFF
NA	NA	TRBV21-1	TRBJ2-7	TGTGCCAGCAATTGGACGGGAGGGCTGTACGAGCAGTACTTC	CASNWTGGLYEQYF
NA	NA	TRBV28	TRBJ1-6	TGTGCCAGCAGTCCCCAGGGCAAATATTCACCCCTCCACTTT	CASSPQGKYSPLHF
once	NA	TRBV7-2	TRBJ1-5	TGTGCCAGCAGCTTAGATCCGGGGGGGAGGCAGCCCCAGCATTTT	CASSLDPGGRQPQHF
NA	NA	TRBV6-6	TRBJ2-7	TGTGCCAGCAGTTACAGGGGCGAGCAGTACTTC	CASSYRGEQYF
NA	TRBD1	TRBV6-6	TRBJ1-2	TGTGCCAGCACCTGGATGACAGGGAACTATGGCTACACCTTC	CASTWMTGNYGYTF
NA	TRBD1	TRBV28	TRBJ1-4	TGTGCCAGCAGGCTGAGAGGGACAGGGAGACTGTTTTTT	CASRLRGTGRLFF
NA	TRBD2	TRBV10-3	TRBJ2-3	TGTGCCATCAGTGAGGGCCTAGCGGGGCTGGGGGATACGCAGTATTTT	CAISEGLAGLGDTQYF